Listed here are 3 T cell receptor beta chains from one sample, sequenced in a study of blood T cell repertoires in COVID-19. TCRdb keeps only in-frame clones here, not all; method: immunoSEQ multiplex PCR. The sample consists of around 300,000 clones, nearly 90% of them appearing once. Sequencing was performed on PBMCs or T cells enriched from blood (not recorded which). These receptors were obtained from a woman between 18 and 29 years old with acute COVID-19.

V gene TRBV19 combines with J gene TRBJ1-2, with 12 bases that match TRBD1. With V trimmed by 5 bases and J by 3 bases, 7 bases remained unmatched. The CDR3 contains 16 residues. Germline V gives CDR1 LNHDA, CDR2 SQIVND (reference sequence). The CDR3 sequence: CASSPGGQGADYGYTF. In DNA form, the CDR3 reads TGTGCCAGTAGTCCGGGGGGACAGGGGGCAGACTATGGCTACACCTTC. Together with reference TRBV19 and TRBJ1-2, the CDR3 gives the full variable domain: DGGITQSPKYLFRKEGQNVTLSCEQNLNHDAMYWYRQDPGQGLRLIYYSQIVNDFQKGDIAEGYSVSREKKESFPLTVTSAQKNPTAFYLCASSPGGQGADYGYTFGSGTRLTVV.

The chain is built from TRBV18 and TRBJ1-1, with 7 bases that match TRBD1. This CDR3 is 17 amino acids long. In germline, CDR1 is KGHSH, CDR2 LQKENI. The V segment lost 4 bases and the J segment 1 base; nucleotides outside the gene matches: 12. The CDR3 DNA reads TGTGCCAGCTCACTCCAACAAGGACGGACAGGGAACACTGAAGCTTTCTTT. Amino acids: CASSLQQGRTGNTEAFF.

The V call is TRBV6-1, the J call TRBJ1-1; no clear D. The V gene's germline CDR1 is MNHNS and CDR2 SASEGT. Trimming left V 1 base short and J 1 base short, with 7 bases between. The CDR3 has 14 amino acids. CDR3 in amino acids: CASSEDGRNTEAFF. CDR3 bases: TGTGCCAGCAGTGAAGACGGGAGGAACACTGAAGCTTTCTTT.